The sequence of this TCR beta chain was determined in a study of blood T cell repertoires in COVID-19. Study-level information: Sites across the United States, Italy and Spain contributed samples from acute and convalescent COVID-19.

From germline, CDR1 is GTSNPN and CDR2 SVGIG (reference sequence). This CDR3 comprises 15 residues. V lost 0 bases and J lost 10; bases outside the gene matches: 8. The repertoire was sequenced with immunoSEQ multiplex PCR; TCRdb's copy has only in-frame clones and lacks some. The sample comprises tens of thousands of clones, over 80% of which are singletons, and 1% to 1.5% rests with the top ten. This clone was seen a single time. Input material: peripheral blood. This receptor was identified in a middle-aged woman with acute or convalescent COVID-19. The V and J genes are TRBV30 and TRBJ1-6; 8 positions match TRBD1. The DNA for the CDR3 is TGTGCCTGGAGTGTACGGGGCAGGGGGCCCTCACCCCTCCACTTT. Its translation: CAWSVRGRGPSPLHF.